This entry lists 32 T cell receptor beta chains sequenced from one sample in a study of Ad26.COV2.S vaccination and SARS-CoV-2 variants. The treatment was: around 19 received Ad26.COV2.S at low or high dose, single or two shots; 5 received placebo; per-sample allocation not given. Sampling was performed 63 days after the first vaccine or placebo injection. Measured with immunoSEQ multiplex PCR; TCRdb has only the in-frame clones, and not every one. The data contain about 390,000 clones, about 90% of them singletons. The sample consisted of peripheral blood, taken in a trial of Ad26.COV2.S vaccine versus placebo. The receptor source for this set is a person aged 18-65 years who received the Ad26.COV2.S COVID-19 vaccine or a placebo.

The V call is TRBV10-1, the J call TRBJ2-7; D ambiguous. The CDR3 is 13 residues long. The V gene lost 4 bases and the J gene lost 4 bases, with 11 bases spanning the gap. Germline CDR1 reads WNHNN; CDR2 reads SYGVQD (reference sequence). CDR3 in DNA: TGCGCCAGCAGTGCCGGTATTCAGTACGAGCAGTACTTC. Protein product: CASSAGIQYEQYF.

This clone was recorded a few times. V usage is TRBV11-2 and J usage is TRBJ2-1, with 13 bases aligning to TRBD2. Germline V gene sequence: CDR1 SGHAT, CDR2 FQNNGV. This CDR3 comprises 19 residues. V lost 1 base to trimming and J lost 5 bases; unmatched junction nucleotides: 11. CDR3 nucleotide sequence: TGTGCCAGCAGCTTAGCCCCCAGGGGACTAGCGGGGTATGACAATGAGCAGTTCTTC. Translation: CASSLAPRGLAGYDNEQFF.

This chain uses TRBV5-1 with TRBJ1-1; the match to TRBD1 covers 8 bases. The CDR3 loop spans 16 amino acids. V shed 2 bases, J shed 0 bases, and the junction held 6 bases outside the gene matches. Germline V CDR1 and CDR2: SGHRS, YFSETQ. CDR3 protein: CASSFGQGTMNTEAFF. In DNA, the CDR3 is TGCGCCAGCAGCTTCGGACAGGGCACTATGAACACTGAAGCTTTCTTT.

The rearrangement uses TRBV5-1 and TRBJ1-2; no reliable D call. V was pared by 5 bases and J by 4 bases, with 18 bases between. Germline lookup yields CDR1 SGHRS and CDR2 YFSETQ. This CDR3 is built from 15 residues. CDR3 nucleotide sequence: TGCGCCAGCAGGGACCCCGGGGATAGTGTCTATGGCTACACCTTC. This codes for CASRDPGDSVYGYTF. The whole variable domain, remainder taken from reference TRBV5-1 and TRBJ1-2, is KAGVTQTPRYLIKTRGQQVTLSCSPISGHRSVSWYQQTPGQGLQFLFEYFSETQRNKGNFPGRFSGRQFSNSRSEMNVSTLELGDSALYLCASRDPGDSVYGYTFGSGTRLTVV.

The chain combines TRBV23-1 with TRBJ1-4; the D gene is possibly TRBD1 (5 bases). TRBV23-1 is known as an ORF, though its function is uncertain. Trimming cost V 7 bases and J 6 bases, with 24 bases left between them. The CDR3 runs 17 residues. For the CDR3, the DNA is TGCGCCAGCAACCAGAAGCCGGAGCGGGGCTGGGATGAAAAACTGTTTTTT. Its translation is CASNQKPERGWDEKLFF.

The chain has TRBV27 and TRBJ2-7, with D unresolved. Trimming stripped 4 bases from V and 2 bases from J, with 12 bases between. The CDR3 runs 14 residues. The germline gives CDR1 MNHEY, CDR2 SMNVEV (reference sequence). The CDR3 bases are TGTGCCAGCAGTTCATGGGTGGGAACCTACGAGCAGTACTTC. It yields the protein CASSSWVGTYEQYF.

This clone was seen once. V gene TRBV10-3 combines with J gene TRBJ2-2; 8 bases agree with TRBD1. J was trimmed by 0 bases and V by 7 bases; bases with no gene match: 1. This CDR3 comprises 14 residues. The V gene's germline CDR1 is ENHRY and CDR2 SYGVKD. CDR3 residues: CAIKGQANTGELFF. As DNA, the CDR3 is TGTGCCATCAAGGGACAGGCGAACACCGGGGAGCTGTTTTTT.

The chain joins TRBV2 to TRBJ2-5, with a weak D call TRBD2 (5 bases). This CDR3 comprises 12 residues. CDR1 and CDR2 (germline): SNHLY, FYNNEI. V was trimmed by 6 bases and J by 5 bases, leaving 10 bases between them. The CDR3 sequence: CASRRVGETQYF. For the CDR3, the DNA is TGTGCCAGCAGGAGGGTTGGGGAGACCCAGTACTTC.

This chain links TRBV14 with TRBJ2-1; D remains ambiguous. The length of the CDR3 is 13 residues. The V end lost 2 bases, the J end lost 1 base, and 3 bases lay between the germline ends. Germline V CDR1 and CDR2: SGHDN, FVKESK. This CDR3 reads CASSQSSYNEQFF. CDR3 nucleotides: TGTGCCAGCAGCCAATCGTCCTACAATGAGCAGTTCTTC.

CDR3 amino acids: CASSLRQGAADTQYF. In DNA, the CDR3 is TGTGCCAGCAGTTTACGACAGGGGGCCGCAGATACGCAGTATTTT. This sequence joins TRBV28 and TRBJ2-3; 10 bases fit TRBD1. Germline V gene sequence: CDR1 MDHEN, CDR2 SYDVKM. Trimming took 2 bases from V and 4 from J; bases not matched to a gene: 3. This CDR3 is 15 amino acids long.

This chain links TRBV5-1 with TRBJ2-5; tentative D call: TRBD2 (6 bases). V lost 0 bases, J lost 4 bases, and 7 bases lay in between. The V gene's germline CDR1 is SGHRS and CDR2 YFSETQ. The CDR3 consists of 13 residues. DNA of the CDR3: TGCGCCAGCAGCTTGGTGGGAGGAGAGACCCAGTACTTC. Encoded protein: CASSLVGGETQYF.

The rearrangement uses TRBV6-2 or TRBV6-3 and TRBJ2-3; 8 bases agree with TRBD2. The germline V gene has CDR1 MNHEY and CDR2 SVGEGT. This CDR3 has 17 residues. The V and J ends lost 5 bases and 2 bases, in that order; junction bases with no gene match: 12. The CDR3 loop reads CASSQFSGGRDTDTQYF. CDR3 nucleotide sequence: TGTGCCAGCAGTCAATTCTCGGGGGGGCGGGACACAGATACGCAGTATTTT.

J is TRBJ1-3 and V is TRBV4-3; D is unclear. CDR1 and CDR2 (germline): LGHNA, YSLEER. V was shortened by 5 bases and J by 0 bases, with 5 bases between the two germline ends. This CDR3 contains 13 residues. The CDR3: CASSEGSGNTIYF. DNA for the CDR3: TGCGCCAGCAGCGAGGGCTCTGGAAACACCATATATTTT.

The chain is built from TRBV21-1 and TRBJ2-1; whether TRBD1, the table's D call, matches the DNA was not checked. TRBV21-1 is a documented pseudogene. CDR3 size: 18 residues. CDR3 sequence (DNA): TGTGCCAGCAGCAAAGCGCTGAACAGGGATACCCCGTACAATGAGCAGTTCTTC. Translation gives CASSKALNRDTPYNEQFF.

The gene calls are TRBV27 and TRBJ2-7, with D possibly being TRBD2 (5 bases). V was clipped by 5 bases and J by 5 bases, with 16 bases between them. In germline, CDR1 is MNHEY, CDR2 SMNVEV (reference sequence). The CDR3 has 14 amino acids. This CDR3 is CASSPRRLAHEQYF. The CDR3 nucleotides read TGTGCCAGCAGTCCCCGTAGGCTAGCCCACGAGCAGTACTTC.

This clone was detected only once. The chain combines TRBV11-2 with TRBJ2-1, with D possibly called TRBD1 or TRBD2 (6 bases each). CDR1 is SGHAT, CDR2 FQNNGV, per germline. Trimming took off 2 bases at V and 7 bases at J, with 9 bases between the two ends. This CDR3 has 13 amino acids. The CDR3 reads CASSLTGRNEQFF. In DNA form, the CDR3 reads TGTGCCAGCAGCTTAACAGGGAGGAATGAGCAGTTCTTC.

The chain combines TRBV5-6 with TRBJ2-3; 9 nucleotides align to TRBD2. This CDR3 is 18 amino acids long. V shed 4 bases and J 0 bases; nucleotides not matched to a gene: 12. Per the germline V gene, CDR1 is SGHDT and CDR2 is YYEEEE. In DNA form, the CDR3 reads TGTGCCAGCAGCCCTTACGGGGGAGCGGGGGGAAGCACAGATACGCAGTATTTT. Translation: CASSPYGGAGGSTDTQYF.

The chain recombines TRBV4-3 with TRBJ1-2; D ambiguous. V lost 1 base to trimming and J lost 5 bases, with 14 bases between them. The CDR3 loop spans 15 amino acids. From germline, CDR1 is LGHNA and CDR2 YSLEER. CDR3 nucleotides: TGCGCCAGCAGCCAAGTTCCTGGGAGTGCTTATGGCTACACCTTC. It encodes CASSQVPGSAYGYTF.

The gene calls are TRBV5-4 and TRBJ2-5, with D perhaps being TRBD1 or TRBD2 (6 bases each). Germline CDR1 reads SGHNT; CDR2 reads YYREEE (reference sequence). The CDR3 runs 14 residues. V dropped 4 bases and J dropped 2 bases, with 12 bases sitting between them. CDR3 bases: TGTGCCAGCAGCCGGGGGCGGGGTCAAGAGACCCAGTACTTC. Translating it yields CASSRGRGQETQYF. Full variable domain (rest looked up from reference TRBV5-4 and TRBJ2-5): ETGVTQSPTHLIKTRGQQVTLRCSSQSGHNTVSWYQQALGQGPQFIFQYYREEENGRGNFPPRFSGLQFPNYSSELNVNALELDDSALYLCASSRGRGQETQYFGPGTRLLVL.

The chain uses TRBV6-2 or TRBV6-3 and TRBJ1-6, with D unresolved. Deletions cut 5 bases from V and 3 bases from J, with 8 bases between. The germline gives CDR1 MNHEY, CDR2 SVGEGT. There are 14 residues in the CDR3. The CDR3 DNA follows: TGTGCCAGCAGTCACGGGAACTATAATTCACCCCTCCACTTT. Its translation is CASSHGNYNSPLHF.

This rearrangement joins TRBV28 to TRBJ2-7, with 11 bases matching TRBD1. The CDR3 is 15 amino acids. The ends lost 6 bases at V and 4 bases at J; junction bases unmatched: 8. Germline CDR1 reads MDHEN; CDR2 reads SYDVKM. The CDR3 DNA reads as TGTGCCAGCAGATATACCGGGACAGGGGGTTACGAGCAGTACTTC. It is translated as CASRYTGTGGYEQYF.

The V and J genes are TRBV7-2 and TRBJ1-5; tentative D call: TRBD1 (5 bases). The length of the CDR3 is 13 residues. Germline V gene data show CDR1 as SGHTA and CDR2 as FQGNSA. Trimming left V 8 bases short and J 7 bases short, with 15 bases between. Written as DNA, the CDR3 is TGTGCCAGCGCCCACGGGACCGGGCAGCCCCAGCATTTT. It is translated as CASAHGTGQPQHF.

The J gene is TRBJ2-2, the V gene TRBV11-3; D is unresolved. V lost 4 bases and J lost 0, with 9 bases in between. The CDR3 runs to 15 residues. The germline V gene encodes CDR1 SGHNT and CDR2 YENEEA. CDR3 in amino acids: CASSSGPSNTGELFF. Written as DNA, the CDR3 is TGTGCCAGCAGCTCCGGGCCTTCGAACACCGGGGAGCTGTTTTTT.

This clone was detected a few times. The chain joins TRBV19 to TRBJ2-4; D call uncertain. The CDR3 consists of 14 residues. Trimming left V 6 bases short and J 2 bases short, with 11 bases between. From germline, CDR1 is LNHDA and CDR2 SQIVND (reference sequence). The CDR3 here is CASSFQAPKNIQYF. CDR3 DNA sequence: TGTGCCAGTAGCTTCCAGGCCCCCAAAAACATTCAGTACTTC.

The chain is built from TRBV7-9 and TRBJ2-7, with D uncertain. With 5 bases removed from V and 2 bases from J, the gap between germline ends came to 10 bases. CDR1 and CDR2 from the germline V gene are SEHNR and FQNEAQ (reference sequence). CDR3 length: 13 amino acids. For the CDR3, the DNA is TGTGCCAGCAGCCTCGAAATTCCCTACGAGCAGTACTTC. The encoded protein is CASSLEIPYEQYF.

This clone was observed once. The same CDR3 is also encoded by other DNA sequences in this sample. The chain employs TRBV4-3 and TRBJ1-2; perhaps TRBD1 as D (5 bases). The germline V and J ends were trimmed by 3 bases and 1 base, with 12 bases remaining between them. The CDR3 is 15 amino acids. In germline, CDR1 is LGHNA, CDR2 YSLEER. In DNA, the CDR3 is TGCGCCAGCAGCCAGGACGCAAGGGGTAACTATGGCTACACCTTC. It specifies CASSQDARGNYGYTF.

The chain links TRBV19 to TRBJ1-2; D gene unclear. Between the trimmed V and J ends, which lost 8 bases and 4 bases, there was a span of 17 bases. The CDR3 contains 14 residues. Germline loops: CDR1 LNHDA, CDR2 SQIVND (reference sequence). CDR3 sequence (DNA): TGTGCCAGTGCACTTGGGCGAGGCCCCTATGGCTACACCTTC. Translated, it gives CASALGRGPYGYTF.

This clone has a single count. The chain is built from TRBV7-9 and TRBJ2-3; D is possibly TRBD1 (6 bases). Per the germline V gene, CDR1 is SEHNR and CDR2 is FQNEAQ (reference sequence). V was shortened by 9 bases and J by 4 bases, with 17 bases between the two germline ends. The CDR3 sequence is 14 residues long. The CDR3 is CARETGRFSDTQYF. The CDR3 DNA reads as TGTGCCAGAGAGACAGGTAGATTTTCAGATACGCAGTATTTT.

This chain uses TRBV5-8 with TRBJ2-7, with D possibly matching TRBD1 (5 bases). CDR3 length: 14 residues. Deletions cut 7 bases from V and 2 bases from J, with 16 bases between. CDR1 and CDR2 from the germline V gene are SGHTS and YDEGEE. In DNA, the CDR3 is TGTGCCAGCCGGCGGATGGGGCGAACCTACGAGCAGTACTTC. Its protein is CASRRMGRTYEQYF.

This clone has a handful of counts. In the same sample, other DNA sequences code for this CDR3. CDR3 coding DNA: TGTGCCAGCAGCCAAGACAGGGGGCGGAATCAGCCCCAGCATTTT. Amino acids: CASSQDRGRNQPQHF. V gene TRBV6-5 combines with J gene TRBJ1-5; 10 positions agree with TRBD1. The CDR3 extends over 15 amino acids. V shed 6 bases and J 4 bases; nucleotides not matched to a gene: 6. CDR1 is MNHEY, CDR2 SVGAGI, per germline.

The V call is TRBV5-6, the J call TRBJ1-6, with D possibly TRBD1 on 6 matching bases. Germline V gene lookup returns CDR1 SGHDT and CDR2 YYEEEE. V lost 2 bases and J 7 bases, leaving 16 bases between the germline ends. This CDR3 has 16 amino acids. The DNA for the CDR3 is TGTGCCAGCAGCTTTGGTTATAGGGGGGGCAATTCACCCCTCCACTTT. Protein sequence: CASSFGYRGGNSPLHF.

V usage is TRBV5-8 and J usage is TRBJ2-2; D call uncertain. The germline V and J ends were trimmed by 0 bases and 8 bases, with 17 bases remaining between them. The CDR3 extends over 16 amino acids. CDR1 SGHTS and CDR2 YDEGEE come from the germline V gene. CDR3 in amino acids: CASSLVPDGTTGELFF. In DNA, the CDR3 is TGTGCCAGCAGCTTGGTGCCGGACGGAACGACGGGGGAGCTGTTTTTT.